These T cell receptor beta chains were read from a single sample in a study of T-cell reconstitution after alpha-beta-depleted transplantation in children. TCRdb fed the PCR reads into MiXCR, producing one record per CDR3 protein. The sample lists roughly 32,000 distinct CDR3 sequences; 5% to 7% were seen once. Sample: peripheral blood, taken 60 days after TCRalphabeta/CD19-depleted stem cell transplant. The receptors originated from a child under two years old who had a stem cell transplant for acute myeloid leukemia, so the T cells may come from the graft donor. Each CDR3 is given with its conserved first and last residue. D genes are given only for firm matches. Rows give clone size only sometimes, using once, few, many, or a class for an expanded clone.

clone size: many; J gene: TRBJ2-2; V gene: TRBV6-5; D gene: NA; CDR3 DNA: TGTGCCAGCAGTTACTCGAGAGGGGGGCACTCCGGGGAGCTGTTTTTT; CDR3 protein: CASSYSRGGHSGELFF
clone size: many; J gene: TRBJ2-7; V gene: TRBV24-1; D gene: TRBD1; CDR3 DNA: TGTGCCACCAGTGATTTCGAAGCCGGGACAGAGATCTACGAGCAGTACTTC; CDR3 protein: CATSDFEAGTEIYEQYF
clone size: many; J gene: TRBJ2-5; V gene: TRBV7-3; D gene: TRBD2; CDR3 DNA: TGTGCCAGCAGCTTCCCCCTTCCCTGGCGGGAGAATGAGACCCAGTACTTC; CDR3 protein: CASSFPLPWRENETQYF
clone size: many; J gene: TRBJ1-2; V gene: TRBV11-2; D gene: NA; CDR3 DNA: TGTGCCAGCAGCCCCCCGGGGCGGGGCAACTATGGCTACACCTTC; CDR3 protein: CASSPPGRGNYGYTF
clone size: few; J gene: TRBJ2-1; V gene: TRBV7-2; D gene: NA; CDR3 DNA: TGTGCCAGCAGAATTCGGGTAGGTGAGCAGTTCTTC; CDR3 protein: CASRIRVGEQFF
clone size: many; J gene: TRBJ2-1; V gene: TRBV29-1; D gene: NA; CDR3 DNA: TGCAGCGTCCCACTAGGGGGGGATGAGCAGTTCTTC; CDR3 protein: CSVPLGGDEQFF
clone size: many; J gene: TRBJ2-7; V gene: TRBV11-2; D gene: NA; CDR3 DNA: TGTGCCAGCAGCTTAGGCCCCAGGGACGAGCAGTACTTC; CDR3 protein: CASSLGPRDEQYF
clone size: many; J gene: TRBJ2-5; V gene: TRBV11-2; D gene: TRBD2; CDR3 DNA: TGTGCCAGCAGCTTAGATTCGGCTAGCGGGGGGGTTCGACAAGAGACCCAGTACTTC; CDR3 protein: CASSLDSASGGVRQETQYF
clone size: NA; J gene: TRBJ2-7; V gene: TRBV6-1; D gene: TRBD2; CDR3 DNA: TGTGCCAGCAGTGATAACCTCGGACTAGCGGGACCGGCCTACGAGCAGTACTTC; CDR3 protein: CASSDNLGLAGPAYEQYF
clone size: many; J gene: TRBJ2-1; V gene: TRBV7-2; D gene: TRBD2; CDR3 DNA: TGTGCCAGCAGCAAGTCTAGCGGGTACGCTCTTAATGAGCAGTTCTTC; CDR3 protein: CASSKSSGYALNEQFF
clone size: many; J gene: TRBJ2-5; V gene: TRBV9; D gene: TRBD2; CDR3 DNA: TGTGCCAGCAGCTCCGGACTAGCAGTGAAACAAGAGACCCAGTACTTC; CDR3 protein: CASSSGLAVKQETQYF
clone size: many; J gene: TRBJ2-1; V gene: TRBV29-1; D gene: NA; CDR3 DNA: TGCAGCGCCCCGTGGGCCTACAATGAGCAGTTCTTC; CDR3 protein: CSAPWAYNEQFF
clone size: many; J gene: TRBJ2-5; V gene: TRBV11-2; D gene: NA; CDR3 DNA: TGTGCCAGCAGCTTAGGGGGTTTGTACCAAGAGACCCAGTACTTC; CDR3 protein: CASSLGGLYQETQYF
clone size: many; J gene: TRBJ2-1; V gene: TRBV27; D gene: NA; CDR3 DNA: TGTGCCAGCAGTTCCCAGCGGCCCTCCTACAATGAGCAGTTCTTC; CDR3 protein: CASSSQRPSYNEQFF
clone size: many; J gene: TRBJ2-7; V gene: TRBV11-2; D gene: NA; CDR3 DNA: TGTGCCAGCAGCGGGAACAGGGCCTACGAGCAGTACTTC; CDR3 protein: CASSGNRAYEQYF
clone size: many; J gene: TRBJ1-2; V gene: TRBV28; D gene: NA; CDR3 DNA: TGTGCCAGCCAACCGACAGCCATGTTCTTAGGCTACACCTTC; CDR3 protein: CASQPTAMFLGYTF
clone size: NA; J gene: TRBJ2-5; V gene: TRBV15; D gene: NA; CDR3 DNA: TGTGCCACCAGCAGAGAGCTGCGCGGGGAGACCCAGTACTTC; CDR3 protein: CATSRELRGETQYF
clone size: many; J gene: TRBJ2-7; V gene: TRBV3-1; D gene: NA; CDR3 DNA: TGTGCCAGCAGCCAAATGGGGGGCGCTACAGGGAGTGTCTACGAGCAGTACTTC; CDR3 protein: CASSQMGGATGSVYEQYF
clone size: NA; J gene: TRBJ2-5; V gene: TRBV12-3/TRBV12-4; D gene: TRBD2; CDR3 DNA: TGTGCCAGCAGTTTAACCGGGGGGGAGACCCAGTACTTC; CDR3 protein: CASSLTGGETQYF
clone size: many; J gene: TRBJ2-2; V gene: TRBV7-2; D gene: NA; CDR3 DNA: TGTGCCAGCAGCTTTGGGACCGGGGAGCTGTTTTTT; CDR3 protein: CASSFGTGELFF
clone size: few; J gene: TRBJ2-7; V gene: TRBV6-5; D gene: TRBD2; CDR3 DNA: TGTGCCAGCAGTTACAGCGGGGGAGGGGACGAGCAGTACTTC; CDR3 protein: CASSYSGGGDEQYF
clone size: few; J gene: TRBJ2-2; V gene: TRBV29-1; D gene: NA; CDR3 DNA: TGCAGCGTTTTCGGGACATCAACCGGGGAGCTGTTTTTT; CDR3 protein: CSVFGTSTGELFF
clone size: many; J gene: TRBJ2-1; V gene: TRBV6-5; D gene: NA; CDR3 DNA: TGTGCCAGCAGTTACCTGTTCCCGGGAGAGGGAGAGCAGTTCTTC; CDR3 protein: CASSYLFPGEGEQFF
clone size: many; J gene: TRBJ1-4; V gene: TRBV7-2; D gene: NA; CDR3 DNA: TGTGCCAGCAGCTTAGTAACAGGTCTTAATGAAAAACTGTTTTTT; CDR3 protein: CASSLVTGLNEKLFF
clone size: many; J gene: TRBJ1-5; V gene: TRBV7-9; D gene: TRBD1; CDR3 DNA: TGTGCCAGCAGCCCAGGGGGCGGACAGCCCCAGCATTTT; CDR3 protein: CASSPGGGQPQHF
clone size: many; J gene: TRBJ2-1; V gene: TRBV7-9; D gene: TRBD1; CDR3 DNA: TGTGCCAGCAGCTTACGTGACAGGGTTTTGTACAATGAGCAGTTCTTC; CDR3 protein: CASSLRDRVLYNEQFF
clone size: many; J gene: TRBJ2-3; V gene: TRBV7-2; D gene: NA; CDR3 DNA: TGTGCCAGCAGCTTAGTCGGCGGCACCACAGATACGCAGTATTTT; CDR3 protein: CASSLVGGTTDTQYF
clone size: many; J gene: TRBJ1-2; V gene: TRBV6-5; D gene: NA; CDR3 DNA: TGTGCCAGCAGTTACGCGGGGGTCAACTATGGCTACACCTTC; CDR3 protein: CASSYAGVNYGYTF
clone size: few; J gene: TRBJ2-7; V gene: TRBV27; D gene: TRBD1; CDR3 DNA: TGTGCCAGCACCTCAAGCTGGCGGGACAGGGGAACCTACGAGCAGTACTTC; CDR3 protein: CASTSSWRDRGTYEQYF
clone size: few; J gene: TRBJ2-2; V gene: TRBV7-9; D gene: NA; CDR3 DNA: TGTGCCAGCAGTACTTCCCTGGGGCTGGCCGGGGAGCTGTTTTTT; CDR3 protein: CASSTSLGLAGELFF
clone size: many; J gene: TRBJ1-1; V gene: TRBV12-5; D gene: NA; CDR3 DNA: TGTGCTAGTGGTTGGGGGCGGGGCACTGAAGCTTTCTTT; CDR3 protein: CASGWGRGTEAFF
clone size: NA; J gene: TRBJ2-1; V gene: TRBV10-3; D gene: NA; CDR3 DNA: TGTGCCATCAGACTAGCCTCCTACAATGAGCAGTTCTTC; CDR3 protein: CAIRLASYNEQFF
clone size: many; J gene: TRBJ2-7; V gene: TRBV7-9; D gene: TRBD1; CDR3 DNA: TGTGCCAGCAGCTCTCAGCGACAGGGGTCCTACGAGCAGTACTTC; CDR3 protein: CASSSQRQGSYEQYF
clone size: few; J gene: TRBJ2-4; V gene: TRBV7-2; D gene: NA; CDR3 DNA: TGTGCCAGCAGCTTCCACCGGGACGGAGGGGGAAACATTCAGTACTTC; CDR3 protein: CASSFHRDGGGNIQYF
clone size: many; J gene: TRBJ2-2; V gene: TRBV9; D gene: NA; CDR3 DNA: TGTGCCAGCAGCGTAGTAGGAACCGGGGAGCTGTTTTTT; CDR3 protein: CASSVVGTGELFF
clone size: many; J gene: TRBJ2-1; V gene: TRBV6-2/TRBV6-3; D gene: TRBD2; CDR3 DNA: TGTGCCAGCAGTTACTCTGCGGGAGAACGCAAAATTGCCCCCCCGAGCAATGAGCAGTTCTTC; CDR3 protein: CASSYSAGERKIAPPSNEQFF
clone size: NA; J gene: TRBJ2-3; V gene: TRBV10-1; D gene: NA; CDR3 DNA: TGCGCCAGCAGTGGTCGGGGTTTCACAGATACGCAGTATTTT; CDR3 protein: CASSGRGFTDTQYF
clone size: many; J gene: TRBJ1-5; V gene: TRBV20-1; D gene: TRBD1; CDR3 DNA: TGCAGTGCTCGACAGGGGGGCAATCAGCCCCAGCATTTT; CDR3 protein: CSARQGGNQPQHF
clone size: many; J gene: TRBJ2-5; V gene: TRBV25-1; D gene: NA; CDR3 DNA: TGTGCCAGCAGTGACCAATTCCGGGAGACCCAGTACTTC; CDR3 protein: CASSDQFRETQYF
clone size: many; J gene: TRBJ2-7; V gene: TRBV7-3; D gene: TRBD1; CDR3 DNA: TGTGCCAGCAGCTTAGACAGGGACAACGAGCAGTACTTC; CDR3 protein: CASSLDRDNEQYF
clone size: many; J gene: TRBJ1-6; V gene: TRBV9; D gene: NA; CDR3 DNA: TGTGCCAGCAGCGTCCGTGACAGCCTGAAGTTTCCCCTCCACTTT; CDR3 protein: CASSVRDSLKFPLHF
clone size: few; J gene: TRBJ2-7; V gene: TRBV3-1; D gene: TRBD1; CDR3 DNA: TGTGCCAGCAGCCCCGGACAGGGGGCAAGGTTTCGGTACTTC; CDR3 protein: CASSPGQGARFRYF
clone size: few; J gene: TRBJ1-2; V gene: TRBV5-5; D gene: TRBD1; CDR3 DNA: TGTGCCAGCAGCTTGCCGGGACAGGACTATGGCTACACCTTC; CDR3 protein: CASSLPGQDYGYTF
clone size: many; J gene: TRBJ2-4; V gene: TRBV7-2; D gene: TRBD2; CDR3 DNA: TGTGCCAGCAGCTTAGCATGGCTAGCGGGACCTCTAGCCAAAAACATTCAGTACTTC; CDR3 protein: CASSLAWLAGPLAKNIQYF
clone size: NA; J gene: TRBJ2-1; V gene: TRBV19; D gene: NA; CDR3 DNA: TGTGCCAGTAGTACCACCTTGTGGTTGTACAATGAGCAGTTCTTC; CDR3 protein: CASSTTLWLYNEQFF
clone size: many; J gene: TRBJ2-2; V gene: TRBV29-1; D gene: TRBD1; CDR3 DNA: TGCAGCGTTGATTCAGGGGGTACCGGGGAGCTGTTTTTT; CDR3 protein: CSVDSGGTGELFF
clone size: many; J gene: TRBJ2-1; V gene: TRBV4-3; D gene: TRBD1; CDR3 DNA: TGCGCCAGCAGCCCTAGGGGGCTCTTTGATGAGCAGTTCTTC; CDR3 protein: CASSPRGLFDEQFF
clone size: medium-sized; J gene: TRBJ1-5; V gene: TRBV20-1; D gene: NA; CDR3 DNA: TGCAGTGCTAGCCAACAGGTCAACCAGCCCCAGCATTTT; CDR3 protein: CSASQQVNQPQHF
clone size: many; J gene: TRBJ2-7; V gene: TRBV6-2/TRBV6-3; D gene: TRBD1; CDR3 DNA: TGTGCCAGCAGTACGGACCCGGGACAGGGCTACAGCTCCTACGAGCAGTACTTC; CDR3 protein: CASSTDPGQGYSSYEQYF
clone size: many; J gene: TRBJ2-3; V gene: TRBV24-1; D gene: TRBD2; CDR3 DNA: TGTGCCACCAGTGCCACCCGACTAGCGGGAAGCCCCACAGATACGCAGTATTTT; CDR3 protein: CATSATRLAGSPTDTQYF
clone size: many; J gene: TRBJ2-3; V gene: TRBV29-1; D gene: NA; CDR3 DNA: TGCAGCGTCCTACAGGGTAGAGAAGATACGCAGTATTTT; CDR3 protein: CSVLQGREDTQYF
clone size: many; J gene: TRBJ2-2; V gene: TRBV11-1; D gene: NA; CDR3 DNA: TGTGCCAGCAGCTCCCGGAGAGAAGGGCGAGGTCGGACCGGGGAGCTGTTTTTT; CDR3 protein: CASSSRREGRGRTGELFF
clone size: many; J gene: TRBJ2-1; V gene: TRBV13; D gene: NA; CDR3 DNA: TGTGCCAGCAGCTCCGGGGTGGGGTCCTACAATGAGCAGTTCTTC; CDR3 protein: CASSSGVGSYNEQFF
clone size: many; J gene: TRBJ2-4; V gene: TRBV6-2/TRBV6-3; D gene: TRBD1; CDR3 DNA: TGTGCCAGCAGTCAACAGGGGGCCAAAAACATTCAGTACTTC; CDR3 protein: CASSQQGAKNIQYF